This TCR beta chain is from a study of T-cell memory formation after mild COVID-19. This clonotype was counted only a few times. TCRdb fed the 5' RACE reads into MiXCR, producing one record per CDR3 protein. The sample carries approximately 180,000 distinct CDR3 sequences, 15% to 20% recorded once. The sample comprised PBMCs or a T cell subset sorted from them (not recorded which). The sequence came from an adult woman who had mild COVID-19 (a few samples of this study predate the infection). Cell type and time point are not known.

The CDR3 DNA sequence: TGTGCCAGCAGCTTAGGAATGGGGACCGCAGATACGCAGTATTTT. This sequence encodes CASSLGMGTADTQYF. The J gene is TRBJ2-3, the V gene TRBV7-2, with D tentatively TRBD1 or TRBD2 (5 bases each). CDR1 and CDR2 (germline): SGHTA, FQGNSA. The CDR3 is 15 residues long. Trimming removed 1 base from V and 4 bases from J, with 12 bases in between.